The 14 T cell receptor beta chains below were found in one sample sequenced in a study of CD8+ T cells in alopecia areata. As the sequencing template, cDNA was produced by extracting RNA and reverse transcribing it. Assay used: immunoSEQ multiplex PCR; TCRdb lists only in-frame clones, some missing. The sample carries roughly 220,000 clones, 35% to 40% recorded once. Treatment of the sample: oral pan-JAK inhibitor, 5-10 mg twice daily. Sequences were derived from CD4+ T cells sorted from blood, sampled around week 30, from a patient treated with tofacitinib. All receptors derive from a human donor with alopecia areata.

CDR3 sequence (DNA): TGCAGCGTTGGGTACAGGGGCATGAACACTGAAGCTTTCTTT. It yields the protein CSVGYRGMNTEAFF. The chain joins TRBV29-1 to TRBJ1-1, with 7 bases fitting TRBD1. V was pared by 4 bases and J by 0 bases, with 5 bases of the junction left unmatched. Germline V gene sequence: CDR1 SQVTM, CDR2 ANQGSEA. This CDR3 comprises 14 residues.

This clone occurred a few times. The genes are TRBV11-2 and TRBJ2-1; 7 bases are shared with TRBD1. Germline lookup yields CDR1 SGHAT and CDR2 FQNNGV. The CDR3 consists of 15 residues. V lost 0 bases to trimming and J lost 10 bases; unmatched junction nucleotides: 9. The CDR3 protein is CASSLEDYVDREQFF. As DNA, the CDR3 is TGTGCCAGCAGCTTAGAGGATTATGTGGACAGGGAGCAGTTCTTC.

There are many counts of this clone. This sequence joins TRBV5-1 and TRBJ2-1, with 14 bases aligning to TRBD2. The CDR3 totals 16 residues. The germline V gene encodes CDR1 SGHRS and CDR2 YFSETQ. V lost 4 bases, J lost 7 bases, and 7 bases stayed unmatched. The CDR3, as DNA: TGCGCCAGCAGCGGGACCGGGACTAGCGGGAGTAATGAGCAGTTCTTC. Translated, it gives CASSGTGTSGSNEQFF.

This chain joins TRBV7-2 and TRBJ2-7, with TRBD1 identical over 9 bases. The CDR3 loop spans 14 amino acids. CDR1 and CDR2 (germline): SGHTA, FQGNSA. Unmatched junction bases numbered 3, after V lost 5 bases and J lost 1 base. The CDR3 reads CASSQDRGSYEQYF. The CDR3 nucleotides read TGTGCCAGCAGCCAGGACAGGGGATCCTACGAGCAGTACTTC.

V usage is TRBV7-2 and J usage is TRBJ2-5; D is perhaps TRBD2 (7 bases). The CDR3 contains 18 residues. V dropped 2 bases and J dropped 0 bases, with 19 bases sitting between them. Looked up from germline, CDR1 is SGHTA and CDR2 is FQGNSA. CDR3 region: CASSLTSARGLYQETQYF. As DNA, the CDR3 is TGTGCCAGCAGCTTAACTTCGGCGCGGGGGCTTTACCAAGAGACCCAGTACTTC.

The rearrangement links TRBV4-2 to TRBJ2-7, with TRBD1 identical over 8 bases. Germline lookup yields CDR1 LGHNA and CDR2 YNFKEQ. This CDR3 comprises 13 residues. With 2 bases clipped from V and 6 bases from J, the junction kept 3 bases outside the gene matches. CDR3 in DNA: TGTGCCAGCAGCCAACAGGGGGCCGGCGAGCAGTACTTC. Translating gives CASSQQGAGEQYF.

This clone appeared a few times. The rearrangement links TRBV11-2 to TRBJ2-2, with 7 positions matching TRBD2. Trimming removed 6 bases from V and 4 bases from J; junction bases left unmatched: 8. The germline CDR1 and CDR2 sequences are SGHAT and FQNNGV. CDR3 length: 15 residues. CDR3 loop: CASRQARTSTGELFF. The CDR3 region has the DNA TGTGCCAGCAGGCAGGCCAGGACTAGCACCGGGGAGCTGTTTTTT.

The genes are TRBV30 and TRBJ2-1; 10 positions agree with TRBD2. CDR1 GTSNPN and CDR2 SVGIG come from the germline V gene (reference sequence). This CDR3 contains 14 residues. Trimming cost V 5 bases and J 7 bases; bases outside gene matches: 8. The CDR3 DNA reads as TGTGCCTGGGTAAGCGGGAGGGTCCCGAATGAGCAGTTCTTC. Translating it yields CAWVSGRVPNEQFF.

In this sample, this clone turned up a few times. The V call is TRBV29-1, the J call TRBJ1-2, with TRBD1 identical over 10 bases. The V gene end was trimmed by 7 bases and the J gene end by 8 bases; junction bases not matched to a gene: 4. Germline CDR1 SQVTM, CDR2 ANQGSEA. The CDR3 runs 11 residues. CDR3 region: CSGGTGEGYTF. CDR3 nucleotide sequence: TGCAGCGGTGGGACAGGGGAAGGCTACACCTTC.

This clone was recorded a few times. The CDR3 DNA reads as TGCGCCAGCAGCTCGATGACAGGGACCTACGAGCAGTACTTC. Amino acids: CASSSMTGTYEQYF. V usage is TRBV5-1 and J usage is TRBJ2-7, with 7 bases aligning to TRBD1. This CDR3 is 14 amino acids long. V lost 3 bases to trimming and J lost 2 bases; unmatched junction nucleotides: 5. In germline, CDR1 is SGHRS, CDR2 YFSETQ.

In this sample, this clone turned up a few times. The chain carries TRBV11-2 and TRBJ2-2; no definite D call. The CDR3 runs 12 residues. The germline V gene encodes CDR1 SGHAT and CDR2 FQNNGV. The germline V and J ends were trimmed by 4 bases and 1 base, with 1 base remaining between them. The CDR3 here is CASSWNTGELFF. The CDR3 DNA sequence: TGTGCCAGCAGCTGGAACACCGGGGAGCTGTTTTTT.

The gene calls are TRBV7-9 and TRBJ2-7; 8 bases align to TRBD2. The CDR3 spans 15 residues. Trimming took 4 bases from V and 9 from J; bases not matched to a gene: 14. Germline V lookup: CDR1 SEHNR, CDR2 FQNEAQ (reference sequence). The CDR3 DNA follows: TGTGCCAGCAGCTCCCGGGGGGGCCTATCTCCGATGCAGTACTTC. Its translation is CASSSRGGLSPMQYF.

This clone has just a few counts. This chain links TRBV5-6 with TRBJ2-1; tentatively, D is TRBD1 (6 bases). Germline V gene data show CDR1 as SGHDT and CDR2 as YYEEEE. The length of the CDR3 is 15 residues. V was pared by 4 bases and J by 8 bases, with 19 bases between. The CDR3 reads CASSVKGDGADEQFF. The CDR3 coding sequence is TGTGCCAGCAGCGTTAAGGGGGATGGGGCCGATGAGCAGTTCTTC.

The chain combines TRBV7-8 with TRBJ1-1, with TRBD1 matching over 7 bases. The V gene's germline CDR1 is SGHVS and CDR2 FQNEAQ. With V trimmed by 5 bases and J by 1 base, 7 bases remained unmatched. There are 15 residues in the CDR3. CDR3 region: CASSGGEGANTEAFF. In DNA form, the CDR3 reads TGTGCCAGCAGCGGGGGAGAGGGGGCGAACACTGAAGCTTTCTTT.